One and the same sample provided the 24 T cell receptor beta chains below, sequenced in a study of blood T cell repertoires in COVID-19. This table comes from immunoSEQ multiplex PCR, and its TCRdb copy is limited to in-frame clones, with some not included. The sample has 330,000 or so clones, almost 90% seen once. The specimen sequenced was PBMCs or T cells enriched from blood (not recorded which). The receptor source for this set is a woman aged 25 to 39 who had been exposed to COVID-19.

V and J are TRBV6-5 and TRBJ1-4; no definite D call. The CDR3 spans 14 residues. CDR1 MNHEY and CDR2 SVGAGI come from the germline V gene. V was pared by 6 bases and J by 0 bases, with 8 bases between. CDR3 sequence: CASSQSATNEKLFF. The CDR3 nucleotides read TGTGCCAGCAGCCAATCAGCAACTAATGAAAAACTGTTTTTT.

The chain uses TRBV7-9 and TRBJ1-1, with 7 bases lining up with TRBD1. The germline V gene has CDR1 SEHNR and CDR2 FQNEAQ (reference sequence). The CDR3 is 15 amino acids. Unmatched junction bases numbered 16, after V lost 5 bases and J lost 10 bases. This chain's CDR3 is CASSHNTGAHLGAFF. The CDR3 DNA sequence: TGTGCCAGCAGCCACAACACAGGGGCCCACCTTGGAGCTTTCTTT.

This chain joins TRBV30 and TRBJ1-5; D remains unclear. With 2 bases removed from V and 4 bases from J, the gap between germline ends came to 9 bases. This CDR3 has 13 residues. Germline V lookup: CDR1 GTSNPN, CDR2 SVGIG (reference sequence). CDR3 region: CAWSLAENQPQHF. Written as DNA, the CDR3 is TGTGCCTGGAGTTTGGCGGAGAATCAGCCCCAGCATTTT. Filled out from reference TRBV30 and TRBJ1-5, the complete variable domain reads SQTIHQWPATLVQPVGSPLSLECTVEGTSNPNLYWYRQAAGRGLQLLFYSVGIGQISSEVPQNLSASRPQDRQFILSSKKLLLSDSGFYLCAWSLAENQPQHFGDGTRLSIL.

The chain recombines TRBV28 with TRBJ2-1, with TRBD2 as a possible D gene (6 bases). The CDR3 extends over 11 amino acids. Germline V gives CDR1 MDHEN, CDR2 SYDVKM. Trimming removed 7 bases at V and 9 bases at J, with 10 bases between. The CDR3 nucleotides are TGTGCCAGCATCGGAGGGTTTGAGCAGTTCTTC. It translates to CASIGGFEQFF.

Note on this clone: Other nucleotide sequences from this sample produce the same CDR3. V gene TRBV18 combines with J gene TRBJ1-2, with 7 nucleotides matching TRBD1. The CDR3 has 13 residues. V gave up 3 bases and J gave up 3 bases; unmatched junction bases: 1. CDR1 and CDR2 from the germline V gene are KGHSH and LQKENI. The CDR3 loop reads CASSPGTDYGYTF. The CDR3 DNA reads as TGTGCCAGCTCACCCGGGACAGACTATGGCTACACCTTC.

The rearrangement uses TRBV9 and TRBJ2-7, with 13 bases aligning to TRBD2. Germline CDR1 is SGDLS and CDR2 is YYNGEE. V lost 4 bases and J lost 2; bases outside the gene matches: 9. The CDR3 consists of 17 residues. CDR3 region: CASSPTQGLAGTYEQYF. The CDR3 coding sequence is TGTGCCAGCAGCCCTACCCAGGGACTAGCGGGAACCTACGAGCAGTACTTC.

This chain uses TRBV27 with TRBJ2-6; 9 bases align to TRBD1. Germline V gene data show CDR1 as MNHEY and CDR2 as SMNVEV (reference sequence). The CDR3 contains 18 residues. V lost 5 bases to trimming and J lost 3 bases; unmatched junction nucleotides: 11. The DNA of the CDR3 is TGTGCCAGCAGTGCACCCTGGACAGGGGTTGATGGGGCCAACGTCCTGACTTTC. The encoded protein is CASSAPWTGVDGANVLTF.

This clone has only a few counts. The CDR3 bases are TGTGCCTGGAGTGTTGGGCACGTAAGGCCCGAAGCTTTCTTT. Encoded protein: CAWSVGHVRPEAFF. The chain has TRBV30 and TRBJ1-1; D unclear. Germline V gene data show CDR1 as GTSNPN and CDR2 as SVGIG (reference sequence). The V end was cut by 0 bases, the J end by 8 bases, with 16 bases between. The CDR3 contains 14 residues.

The chain recombines TRBV5-6 with TRBJ1-6; no definite D call. Per germline, CDR1 SGHDT and CDR2 YYEEEE. This CDR3 is 15 amino acids long. Deletions cut 7 bases from V and 3 bases from J, with 14 bases between. This CDR3 reads CASRNRTFYNSPLHF. CDR3 coding DNA: TGTGCCAGCCGGAACAGAACCTTCTATAATTCACCCCTCCACTTT.

The chain has TRBV5-1 and TRBJ2-1; 10 nucleotides agree with TRBD2. The V and J ends lost 1 base and 10 bases, in that order; junction bases with no gene match: 8. CDR1 and CDR2 (germline): SGHRS, YFSETQ. The CDR3 length is 15 residues. CDR3 sequence reads: CASSLRTSGGGEQFF. CDR3 DNA: TGCGCCAGCAGCTTGCGGACTAGCGGTGGAGGGGAGCAGTTCTTC.

This chain uses TRBV7-8 with TRBJ1-1; D remains unclear. Germline CDR1 and CDR2: SGHVS and FQNEAQ. The V end was cut by 1 base, the J end by 2 bases, with 5 bases between. This CDR3 region has 13 residues. The CDR3, as DNA: TGTGCCAGCAGCTTAGGGGCCAACACTGAAGCTTTCTTT. It yields the protein CASSLGANTEAFF.

The rearrangement links TRBV28 to TRBJ2-1; the D gene is possibly TRBD2 (5 bases). From germline, CDR1 is MDHEN and CDR2 SYDVKM. V shed 5 bases and J shed 1 base, with 12 bases lying between them. This CDR3 contains 15 residues. CDR3 loop: CASSPGLPSYNEQFF. The CDR3 region has the DNA TGTGCCAGCAGTCCCGGACTTCCTTCCTACAATGAGCAGTTCTTC.

As regards this clone: Other DNA variants within this sample encode the same CDR3. The chain carries TRBV18 and TRBJ1-5; D might be TRBD1 (6 bases). Between the trimmed V and J ends, which lost 3 bases and 2 bases, there was a span of 14 bases. CDR1 and CDR2 (germline): KGHSH, LQKENI. The length of the CDR3 is 16 residues. The CDR3 DNA reads as TGTGCCAGCTCACCCGAGACAGGTTCGGGCAATCAGCCCCAGCATTTT. Translated: CASSPETGSGNQPQHF.

The chain uses TRBV5-1 and TRBJ1-3; D gene ambiguous. V was cut by 0 bases and J by 1 base, with 8 bases left in between. The germline V gene has CDR1 SGHRS and CDR2 YFSETQ. This CDR3 comprises 15 residues. CDR3 amino acids: CASSLAADSGNTIYF. DNA for the CDR3: TGCGCCAGCAGCTTGGCTGCGGATTCTGGAAACACCATATATTTT.

The V gene is TRBV29-1, the J gene TRBJ2-1, with TRBD2 identical over 7 bases. The CDR3 covers 16 residues. Germline CDR1 and CDR2: SQVTM and ANQGSEA. V was clipped by 3 bases and J by 0 bases; unmatched bases: 8. The CDR3 loop reads CSVEHLADSSYNEQFF. CDR3 bases: TGCAGCGTTGAGCACCTAGCGGATAGCTCCTACAATGAGCAGTTCTTC.

The chain links TRBV5-1 to TRBJ2-1; 11 nucleotides match TRBD2. Looked up from germline, CDR1 is SGHRS and CDR2 is YFSETQ. The CDR3 runs to 15 residues. The trim removed 4 bases at V and 8 bases at J, leaving 8 bases unmatched. The CDR3 nucleotides are TGCGCCAGCAGCGTGACTAGCGGGAACCCCCATGAGCAGTTCTTC. It codes for CASSVTSGNPHEQFF.

This chain joins TRBV5-1 and TRBJ1-1; 7 positions agree with TRBD1. Germline trimming cut 3 bases from V and 1 base from J; bases unmatched to any gene: 3. Per germline, CDR1 SGHRS and CDR2 YFSETQ. This CDR3 contains 14 residues. The CDR3 sequence: CASSSGQPNTEAFF. The CDR3 nucleotides are TGCGCCAGCAGCTCGGGACAGCCGAACACTGAAGCTTTCTTT.

The chain combines TRBV3-1 (or the pseudogene TRBV3-2) with TRBJ2-7; 10 nucleotides agree with TRBD2. J was trimmed by 0 bases and V by 3 bases; bases with no gene match: 8. The CDR3 runs 17 residues. CDR1 and CDR2 from the germline V gene are LGHDT and YNNKEL (reference sequence). The CDR3 DNA follows: TGTGCCAGCAGCCACCGCGGGGGACTAGCGTACTCCTACGAGCAGTACTTC. This gives the protein CASSHRGGLAYSYEQYF.

This clone has a single count. The chain combines TRBV3-1 (or the pseudogene TRBV3-2) with TRBJ1-4; D may be TRBD1 (6 bases). Trimming left V 1 base short and J 8 bases short, with 11 bases between. This CDR3 has 14 residues. The germline V gene has CDR1 LGHDT and CDR2 YNNKEL (reference sequence). CDR3 bases: TGTGCCAGCAGCCAAGCCTCGACAGGAGAAAAACTGTTTTTT. Translated, it gives CASSQASTGEKLFF.

The chain recombines TRBV19 with TRBJ1-1; D unclear. The V gene lost 5 bases and the J gene lost 5 bases, with 6 bases spanning the gap. The CDR3 is 11 residues long. The germline gives CDR1 LNHDA, CDR2 SQIVND (reference sequence). The CDR3 nucleotides read TGTGCCAGTAGTCCGGGAACTGAAGCTTTCTTT. This codes for CASSPGTEAFF.

This clone was counted between two and nine times. V usage is TRBV9 and J usage is TRBJ2-7, with 8 nucleotides matching TRBD2. The CDR3 sequence is 16 residues long. V trimming: 4 bases; J trimming: 6 bases; junction bases outside the gene matches: 15. Looked up from germline, CDR1 is SGDLS and CDR2 is YYNGEE. Written as DNA, the CDR3 is TGTGCCAGCAGCCCGACTTTCAGCGGGAGAACGGTCGAGCAGTACTTC. Its protein product is CASSPTFSGRTVEQYF.

V and J are TRBV23-1 and TRBJ2-7; 7 nucleotides align to TRBD1. TRBV23-1 has ORF status, its function being uncertain. With V trimmed by 2 bases and J by 2 bases, 12 bases remained unmatched. The CDR3 is 17 amino acids. As DNA, the CDR3 is TGCGCCAGCAGTCAAGGTGACAGGGTCGTTACGCCCTACGAGCAGTACTTC. It translates to CASSQGDRVVTPYEQYF.

The chain couples TRBV11-2 to TRBJ1-2; TRBD1 matches at 7 bases. With 2 bases clipped from V and 3 bases from J, the junction kept 9 bases outside the gene matches. Germline CDR1 is SGHAT and CDR2 is FQNNGV. The CDR3 contains 16 residues. The CDR3 DNA follows: TGTGCCAGCAGCTTAATACAGGGGCGACCAGACTATGGCTACACCTTC. Its translation is CASSLIQGRPDYGYTF. Using reference TRBV11-2 and TRBJ1-2 for the parts outside the CDR3, the full variable domain is EAGVAQSPRYKIIEKRQSVAFWCNPISGHATLYWYQQILGQGPKLLIQFQNNGVVDDSQLPKDRFSAERLKGVDSTLKIQPAKLEDSAVYLCASSLIQGRPDYGYTFGSGTRLTVV.

V gene TRBV19 combines with J gene TRBJ2-2; D may be TRBD2 (7 bases). Germline CDR1 reads LNHDA; CDR2 reads SQIVND (reference sequence). CDR3 length equals 17 residues. Trimming cost V 4 bases and J 4 bases, with 19 bases left between them. The CDR3 nucleotides are TGTGCCAGTAGTAACAGGGCCGGGACTAAGGGCACCGGGGAGCTGTTTTTT. Its protein product is CASSNRAGTKGTGELFF.